This TCR gamma chain was sequenced for a study of γδ T cells in repeated Plasmodium falciparum infection. Looking at the study overall: Age- and gender-matched Australian children served as comparison for malaria-exposed Malian children. Study-level points and caveats: In Vdelta2-negative, largely Vdelta1+, gammadelta repertoires, repeated controlled infections appeared to drive clonal selection waves. Vdelta2-negative gammadelta repertoires appeared less diverse and less shared in Malian than Australian children.

After removal of 4 bases from V and 1 base from J, the junction contained 16 bases not matched to a gene. Germline CDR1 is GITISATS and CDR2 is ISYDGTV (reference sequence). CDR3 length: 17 amino acids. TRG and TRD sequences were obtained from every sorted gammadelta sample. TCRdb processed the multiplex PCR reads again with the CATT caller. The profile shows around 24,000 gamma-chain clones, around 2.9% of them singletons. A few counts support this clone. Antigen: not known. This DNA translates differently at residue 9 from the TCRdb protein, which is that of a much larger clone; a read error is likely, and the protein shown is the DNA's own translation. Bulk repertoires came from Vgamma9/Vdelta2+ or Vdelta2-negative gammadelta T cells flow-sorted from PBMC.

This rearrangement joins TRGV9 to TRGJ1 or TRGJ2. The sample taken for sequencing was gamma-delta T cells from blood. This sequence originates from a pool of human donors (malaria-infected and uninfected, not separated). CDR3 nucleotide sequence: TGTGCCTTGTGGGACCAGCCGAACAACACAAATTATTATAAGAAACTCTTT. This codes for CALWDQPNNTNYYKKLF.